Described below is a single TCR beta chain sequence and its context. The antigen is undetermined. The sample comes from a study of T-cell memory formation after mild COVID-19. Overall study results and limits: From day 15 to 85, contracting clones were balanced between CD4 and CD8, whereas later expanders leaned toward CD4+.

This CDR3 region has 10 residues. CDR1 and CDR2 from the germline V gene are DFQATT and SNEGSKA (reference sequence). V was pared by 6 bases and J by 3 bases, with 5 bases between. Barcoded TCR alpha and TCR beta cDNA libraries with UMIs came from 5'RACE using constant-segment primers. TCRdb used MiXCR to reprocess the 5' RACE reads, holding one entry per CDR3 protein. This table has fewer than 300,000 distinct CDR3 sequences, roughly 18% appearing once. This receptor was taken from a man between 18 and 29 years old who had mild COVID-19 (a few samples of this study predate the infection). Cell type and time point are not known. Sequences were obtained from PBMCs or a T cell subset sorted from them (not recorded which). The chain carries TRBV20-1 and TRBJ1-2; D remains unclear. Here the CDR3 reads CSALDYGYTF. The CDR3 bases are TGCAGTGCCCTGGACTATGGCTACACCTTC.